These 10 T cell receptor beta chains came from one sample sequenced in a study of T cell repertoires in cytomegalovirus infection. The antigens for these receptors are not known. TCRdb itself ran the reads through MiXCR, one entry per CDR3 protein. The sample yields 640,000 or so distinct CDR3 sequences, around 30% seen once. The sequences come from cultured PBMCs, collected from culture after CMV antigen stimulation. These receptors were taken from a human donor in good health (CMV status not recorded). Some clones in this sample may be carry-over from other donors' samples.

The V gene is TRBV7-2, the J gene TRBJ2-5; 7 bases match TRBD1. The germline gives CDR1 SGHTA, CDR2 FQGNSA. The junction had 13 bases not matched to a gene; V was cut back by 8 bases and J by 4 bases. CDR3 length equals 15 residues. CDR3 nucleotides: TGTGCCAGCTCCTCGGCCAGGGGGTTTATAGAGACCCAGTACTTC. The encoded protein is CASSSARGFIETQYF.

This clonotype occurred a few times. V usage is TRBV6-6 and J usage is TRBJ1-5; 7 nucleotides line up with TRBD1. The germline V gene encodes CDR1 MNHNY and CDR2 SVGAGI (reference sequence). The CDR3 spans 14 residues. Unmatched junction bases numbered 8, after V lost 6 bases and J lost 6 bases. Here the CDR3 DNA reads TGTGCCAGCAGCCCCAGGGGGATGGGTCAGCCCCAGCATTTT. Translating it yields CASSPRGMGQPQHF.

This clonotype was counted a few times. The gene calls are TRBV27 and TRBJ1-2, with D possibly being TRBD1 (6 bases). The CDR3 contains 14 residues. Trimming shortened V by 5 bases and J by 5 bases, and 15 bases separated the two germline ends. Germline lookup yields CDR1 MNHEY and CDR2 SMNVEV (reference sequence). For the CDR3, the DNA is TGTGCCAGCAGTCCAGGGACATATTGGTATGGCTACACCTTC. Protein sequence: CASSPGTYWYGYTF.

CDR3 nucleotides: TGCAGTGCCCCCCTGGCTAGCGGGAGTAATGAGCAGTTCTTC. It yields the protein CSAPLASGSNEQFF. The chain carries TRBV20-1 and TRBJ2-1; the match to TRBD2 covers 10 bases. This CDR3 spans 14 amino acids. Germline V gives CDR1 DFQATT, CDR2 SNEGSKA (reference sequence). Trimming removed 6 bases from V and 7 bases from J; junction bases left unmatched: 9.

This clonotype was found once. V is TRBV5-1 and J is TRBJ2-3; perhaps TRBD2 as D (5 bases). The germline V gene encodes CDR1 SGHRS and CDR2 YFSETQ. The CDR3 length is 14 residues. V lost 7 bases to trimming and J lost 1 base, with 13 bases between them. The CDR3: CASRDPYRTDTQYF. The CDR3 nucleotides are TGCGCCAGCCGGGATCCATATCGCACAGATACGCAGTATTTT.

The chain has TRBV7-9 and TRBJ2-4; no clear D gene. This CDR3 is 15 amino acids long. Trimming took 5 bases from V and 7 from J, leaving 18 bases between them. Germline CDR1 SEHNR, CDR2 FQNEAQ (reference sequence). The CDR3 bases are TGTGCCAGCAGCGGGCCCGCCACCCTAGTTAACATTCAGTACTTC. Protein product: CASSGPATLVNIQYF.

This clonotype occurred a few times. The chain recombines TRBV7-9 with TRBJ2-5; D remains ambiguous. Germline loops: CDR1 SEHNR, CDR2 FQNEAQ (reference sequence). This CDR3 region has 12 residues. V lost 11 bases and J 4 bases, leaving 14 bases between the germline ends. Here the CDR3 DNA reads TGTGCCTTTGATCGGGTTCCAGAGACCCAGTACTTC. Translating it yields CAFDRVPETQYF.

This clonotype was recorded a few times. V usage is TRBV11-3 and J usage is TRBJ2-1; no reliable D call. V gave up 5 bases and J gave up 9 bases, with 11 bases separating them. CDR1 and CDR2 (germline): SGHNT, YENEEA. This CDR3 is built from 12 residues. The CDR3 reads CASSPNSFEQFF. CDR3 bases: TGTGCCAGCAGCCCCAACTCCTTTGAGCAGTTCTTC.

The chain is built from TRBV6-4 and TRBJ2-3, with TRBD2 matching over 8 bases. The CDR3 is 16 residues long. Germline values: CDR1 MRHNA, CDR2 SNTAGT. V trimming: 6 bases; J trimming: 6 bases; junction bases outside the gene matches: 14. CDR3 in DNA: TGTGCCAGCAGGATTAGCGGGGCCCATAATTTGGATACGCAGTATTTT. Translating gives CASRISGAHNLDTQYF.

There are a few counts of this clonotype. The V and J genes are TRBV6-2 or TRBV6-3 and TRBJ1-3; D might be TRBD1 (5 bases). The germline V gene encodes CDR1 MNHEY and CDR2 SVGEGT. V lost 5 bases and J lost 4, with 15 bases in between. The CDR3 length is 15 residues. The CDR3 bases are TGTGCCAGCAGTCACCGCGGGACTTTCGGAAACACCATATATTTT. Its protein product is CASSHRGTFGNTIYF.